Listed below are T cell receptor beta chains from one sample, sequenced in a study of T cell changes during pregnancy in multiple sclerosis. The method was immunoSEQ multiplex PCR; TCRdb's version includes in-frame clones alone and lacks a portion of them. In the table there are under 70,000 clones, roughly 91% of which are singletons. The specimen comprised peripheral blood, sampled in the third trimester of pregnancy. Every receptor here comes from a female donor in good health, enrolled as a control in a pregnancy study. Each CDR3 is given with its conserved first and last residue. The D gene is left open where the match is weak. The size entry is marked missing in some rows and otherwise reads once, few, many or a size class.

V	size	J	D	DNA	CDR3
TRBV10-3	-	TRBJ1-1	TRBD1	TGTGCCGCCACAGGGGGAGGAACTGAAGCTTTCTTT	CAATGGGTEAFF
TRBV7-9	-	TRBJ1-1	TRBD1	TGTGCCAGCAGCTTAAATACAAGGGAAGGGGGCAGTACTGAAGCTTTCTTT	CASSLNTREGGSTEAFF
TRBV27	-	TRBJ2-3	-	TGTGCCAGCAGATCGATGGGCGGCACAGATACGCAGTATTTT	CASRSMGGTDTQYF
TRBV5-6	-	TRBJ1-3	-	TGTGCCAGCAGTCGGTTAAGTCAATTCTCTGGAAACACCATATATTTT	CASSRLSQFSGNTIYF
TRBV7-9	-	TRBJ1-2	TRBD1	TGTGCCAGCAGCTTGGGACAGGGACGGAGCTATGGCTACACCTTC	CASSLGQGRSYGYTF
TRBV30	-	TRBJ2-7	-	TGTGCCTGGAGTGTAGGCGGGACGGGCGAGCAGTACTTC	CAWSVGGTGEQYF
TRBV27	-	TRBJ2-6	-	TGTGCCAGCAGTTTAAACGACCAGGGCGTTACTGGGGCCAACGTCCTGACTTTC	CASSLNDQGVTGANVLTF
TRBV5-6	-	TRBJ2-7	TRBD1	TGTGCCAGCAGCAACCCCGGGACAGGGTACGAGCAGTACTTC	CASSNPGTGYEQYF
TRBV2	-	TRBJ2-1	TRBD2	TGTGCCAGCAGTGAGCGACTAGCGGCCTACAATGAGCAGTTCTTC	CASSERLAAYNEQFF
TRBV6-5	-	TRBJ1-2	TRBD1	TGTGCCAGCAGTTACTCGAGGGACAGGGTATATGGCTACACCTTC	CASSYSRDRVYGYTF
TRBV5-6	-	TRBJ2-2	TRBD1	TGTGCCAGCAGCTTCACAGGGGGGCCGAACACCGGGGAGCTGTTTTTT	CASSFTGGPNTGELFF
TRBV19	-	TRBJ2-7	TRBD1	TGTGCCAGCAAGGACAGGGCATCCTACGAGCAGTACTTC	CASKDRASYEQYF
TRBV5-1	-	TRBJ2-7	TRBD1	TGCGCCAGTAGAGATGACAGGGCATTTCACGAGCAGTACTTC	CASRDDRAFHEQYF
TRBV6-5	-	TRBJ2-1	-	TGTGCCAGCAGTTTTTCTAGAATCTACAATGAGCAGTTCTTC	CASSFSRIYNEQFF
TRBV16	-	TRBJ1-2	TRBD1	TGTGCCAGCAGCCGACAGGGGGCGCCGGCCGGCTACACCTTC	CASSRQGAPAGYTF
TRBV5-4	few	TRBJ2-3	-	TGTGCCAGCAGCTTGGATCTAGATCTGCTCCCGTATTTT	CASSLDLDLLPYF
TRBV30	-	TRBJ1-1	TRBD1	TGTGCCTGGCAGCCGGGACAGGGCAAGATGAACACTGAAGCTTTCTTT	CAWQPGQGKMNTEAFF
TRBV6-5	-	TRBJ1-1	TRBD1	TGTGCCAGCAGTTACTTACCGAGACAGGGTTTCACTGAAGCTTTCTTT	CASSYLPRQGFTEAFF